This T cell receptor beta chain was obtained from a study of CD8 T cells in ankylosing spondylitis. Study-level results: A TCR beta motif made of fewer than ten highly homologous variants seemed typical of ankylosing spondylitis blood. In ankylosing spondylitis patients, matched synovial fluid reportedly showed significant enrichment of disease-linked clones.

The length of the CDR3 is 14 residues. The V end lost 5 bases, the J end lost 3 bases, and 16 bases lay between the germline ends. Germline CDR1 reads DFQATT; CDR2 reads SNEGSKA (reference sequence). Concerning this clonotype itself: Its antigen is undetermined.

The TCR beta libraries were generated through quantitative 5'-RACE incorporating molecular barcodes. TCRdb redid the calling of the 5' RACE reads with MiXCR, one entry per CDR3 protein. The sample has 250,000 to 350,000 distinct CDR3 sequences; roughly 8% are singletons. The sample was blood, either unsorted or a sorted T cell fraction (not recorded which). This clonotype was sampled from a male donor with ankylosing spondylitis. The genes are TRBV20-1 and TRBJ2-5, with D tentatively TRBD1 or TRBD2 (5 bases each). The CDR3 region has the DNA TGCAGTGCTCCTATTCCGGGACGGAAAGAGACCCAGTACTTC. It specifies CSAPIPGRKETQYF.